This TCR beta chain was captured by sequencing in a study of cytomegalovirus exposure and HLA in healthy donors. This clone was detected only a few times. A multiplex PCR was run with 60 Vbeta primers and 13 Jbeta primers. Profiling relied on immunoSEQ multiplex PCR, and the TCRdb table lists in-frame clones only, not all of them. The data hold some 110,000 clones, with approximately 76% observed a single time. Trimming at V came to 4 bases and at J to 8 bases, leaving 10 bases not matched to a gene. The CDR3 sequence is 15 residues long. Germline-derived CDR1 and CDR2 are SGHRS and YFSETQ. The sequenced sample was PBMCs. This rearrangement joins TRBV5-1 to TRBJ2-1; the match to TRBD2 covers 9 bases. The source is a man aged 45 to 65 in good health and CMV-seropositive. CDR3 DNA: TGCGCCAGCAGCCGTCCCCTAGCGGGAAAAGATGAGCAGTTCTTC. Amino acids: CASSRPLAGKDEQFF.